Listed below are T cell receptor beta chains from one sample, sequenced in a study of CD8 T cells in ankylosing spondylitis. TCRdb analysed the 5' RACE reads with MiXCR anew, one entry per CDR3 protein. There are around 300,000 distinct CDR3 sequences in the sample; roughly 20% occur only once, and about 3.7% lies in the top ten. Sequenced material: blood, either unsorted or a sorted T cell fraction (not recorded which). All receptors derive from a female donor with ankylosing spondylitis or in good health (not recorded which). Each CDR3 is given with its conserved first and last residue. Each record gives: V gene, J gene, D gene, clone size, CDR3 protein, CDR3 DNA. A D gene is named only where the DNA matches it firmly. The size of a clone is reported for some rows only, either as once, few or many, or as a class for expanded clones.

v_call: TRBV4-3; j_call: TRBJ1-1; d_call: .; clone_size: once; cdr3_aa: CASSQENEGRYTEAFF; cdr3_nt: TGCGCCAGCAGCCAAGAAAATGAAGGGCGATACACTGAAGCTTTCTTT
v_call: TRBV5-1; j_call: TRBJ2-3; d_call: TRBD1; clone_size: many; cdr3_aa: CASSLAGTGTADTQYF; cdr3_nt: TGCGCCAGCAGCCTCGCGGGGACAGGGACCGCAGATACGCAGTATTTT
v_call: TRBV7-2; j_call: TRBJ2-1; d_call: .; clone_size: many; cdr3_aa: CASSLEAGLQFF; cdr3_nt: TGTGCCAGCAGCTTAGAGGCGGGACTGCAGTTCTTC
v_call: TRBV7-9; j_call: TRBJ2-6; d_call: .; clone_size: .; cdr3_aa: CASHSGANVLTF; cdr3_nt: TGTGCCAGTCACTCTGGGGCCAACGTCCTGACTTTC
v_call: TRBV5-1; j_call: TRBJ2-7; d_call: .; clone_size: few; cdr3_aa: CASSSPDRKGEQYF; cdr3_nt: TGCGCCAGCAGCTCCCCTGACAGGAAGGGCGAGCAGTACTTC
v_call: TRBV18; j_call: TRBJ1-5; d_call: TRBD1; clone_size: .; cdr3_aa: CASSPRAGGQPQHF; cdr3_nt: TGTGCCAGCTCACCAAGGGCAGGGGGACAGCCCCAGCATTTT
v_call: TRBV13; j_call: TRBJ2-5; d_call: TRBD2; clone_size: few; cdr3_aa: CASSFTSGAGETQYF; cdr3_nt: TGTGCCAGCAGCTTCACTAGCGGGGCGGGGGAGACCCAGTACTTC
v_call: TRBV7-2; j_call: TRBJ2-7; d_call: .; clone_size: .; cdr3_aa: CASSSEGWEQYF; cdr3_nt: TGTGCCAGCAGCTCAGAGGGTTGGGAGCAGTACTTC
v_call: TRBV9; j_call: TRBJ1-6; d_call: TRBD1; clone_size: few; cdr3_aa: CASSVGQAHRPLHF; cdr3_nt: TGTGCCAGCAGCGTGGGACAGGCCCACCGACCCCTCCACTTT
v_call: TRBV10-3; j_call: TRBJ2-5; d_call: .; clone_size: .; cdr3_aa: CAISNSGKETQYF; cdr3_nt: TGTGCCATCAGTAATAGCGGAAAAGAGACCCAGTACTTC
v_call: TRBV12-3/TRBV12-4; j_call: TRBJ2-2; d_call: .; clone_size: many; cdr3_aa: CASSLQGAAGELFF; cdr3_nt: TGTGCCAGCAGTTTACAGGGTGCGGCCGGGGAGCTGTTTTTT
v_call: TRBV20-1; j_call: TRBJ1-1; d_call: .; clone_size: once; cdr3_aa: CSARDLVRKGRSTEAFF; cdr3_nt: TGCAGTGCTAGAGATCTCGTGCGGAAGGGGCGGAGCACTGAAGCTTTCTTT
v_call: TRBV20-1; j_call: TRBJ2-1; d_call: TRBD2; clone_size: .; cdr3_aa: CSAVKGSTSGRPSSYNEQFF; cdr3_nt: TGCAGTGCCGTAAAGGGGTCGACTAGCGGGAGGCCTAGCTCCTACAATGAGCAGTTCTTC
v_call: TRBV6-1; j_call: TRBJ1-2; d_call: TRBD1; clone_size: .; cdr3_aa: CASSATSGQTNYGYTF; cdr3_nt: TGTGCCAGCAGTGCCACCTCGGGACAGACTAACTATGGCTACACCTTC
v_call: TRBV12-3/TRBV12-4; j_call: TRBJ1-2; d_call: TRBD1; clone_size: .; cdr3_aa: CASSMGQGVNVF; cdr3_nt: TGTGCCAGCAGTATGGGACAGGGGGTAAATGTTTTC
v_call: TRBV10-1; j_call: TRBJ1-5; d_call: .; clone_size: few; cdr3_aa: CSHQPQHF; cdr3_nt: TGCTCTCATCAGCCCCAGCATTTT
v_call: TRBV7-9; j_call: TRBJ1-1; d_call: .; clone_size: .; cdr3_aa: CASSSYGTMNTEAFF; cdr3_nt: TGTGCCAGCAGCTCGTACGGGACAATGAACACTGAAGCTTTCTTT
v_call: TRBV4-3; j_call: TRBJ1-5; d_call: .; clone_size: many; cdr3_aa: CASSQDRDQPQHF; cdr3_nt: TGCGCCAGCAGCCAAGATAGGGATCAGCCCCAGCATTTT
v_call: TRBV6-2/TRBV6-3; j_call: TRBJ2-7; d_call: .; clone_size: few; cdr3_aa: CASSYTGAEQYF; cdr3_nt: TGTGCCAGCAGTTACACGGGAGCCGAGCAGTACTTC
v_call: TRBV20-1; j_call: TRBJ2-1; d_call: TRBD2; clone_size: few; cdr3_aa: CSARWLREGLYEQFF; cdr3_nt: TGCAGTGCTAGGTGGTTGCGGGAGGGCCTCTATGAGCAGTTCTTC
v_call: TRBV5-5; j_call: TRBJ2-7; d_call: TRBD1; clone_size: many; cdr3_aa: CASSLHTGALSYEQYF; cdr3_nt: TGTGCCAGCAGCTTGCACACAGGGGCCCTTTCCTACGAGCAGTACTTC
v_call: TRBV7-2; j_call: TRBJ1-6; d_call: TRBD1; clone_size: few; cdr3_aa: CASSWSGQGGSPLHF; cdr3_nt: TGTGCCAGCAGCTGGTCGGGACAGGGAGGGTCACCCCTCCACTTT
v_call: TRBV24-1; j_call: TRBJ1-3; d_call: .; clone_size: .; cdr3_aa: CATGDGSGNTIYF; cdr3_nt: TGTGCCACCGGGGACGGCTCTGGAAACACCATATATTTT
v_call: TRBV20-1; j_call: TRBJ2-3; d_call: .; clone_size: few; cdr3_aa: CSARGVGMHLQGDTQYF; cdr3_nt: TGCAGTGCTAGGGGGGTGGGGATGCACCTACAAGGGGATACGCAGTATTTT
v_call: TRBV5-1; j_call: TRBJ2-5; d_call: TRBD2; clone_size: few; cdr3_aa: CASSWVAGAGETQYF; cdr3_nt: TGCGCCAGCAGCTGGGTAGCGGGAGCTGGAGAGACCCAGTACTTC
v_call: TRBV11-3; j_call: TRBJ2-3; d_call: .; clone_size: few; cdr3_aa: CASSLESGDADTQYF; cdr3_nt: TGTGCCAGCAGCTTAGAAAGTGGGGACGCAGATACGCAGTATTTT
v_call: TRBV10-3; j_call: TRBJ1-1; d_call: .; clone_size: .; cdr3_aa: CAITAGKNTEAFF; cdr3_nt: TGTGCCATCACGGCAGGAAAGAACACTGAAGCTTTCTTT
v_call: TRBV12-3/TRBV12-4; j_call: TRBJ2-1; d_call: TRBD2; clone_size: few; cdr3_aa: CASSPRGEGNEQFF; cdr3_nt: TGTGCCAGCAGCCCTCGGGGGGAAGGCAATGAGCAGTTCTTC
v_call: TRBV19; j_call: TRBJ2-7; d_call: .; clone_size: few; cdr3_aa: CASSTETGPYEQYF; cdr3_nt: TGTGCCAGTAGTACGGAGACAGGCCCCTACGAGCAGTACTTC
v_call: TRBV6-5; j_call: TRBJ2-7; d_call: TRBD2; clone_size: many; cdr3_aa: CASSTSGYEQYF; cdr3_nt: TGTGCCAGCAGTACTAGCGGCTACGAGCAGTACTTC
v_call: TRBV24-1; j_call: TRBJ2-1; d_call: .; clone_size: .; cdr3_aa: CATSDPEANEQFF; cdr3_nt: TGTGCCACCAGTGACCCCGAGGCCAATGAGCAGTTCTTC
v_call: TRBV6-5; j_call: TRBJ1-1; d_call: .; clone_size: .; cdr3_aa: CASGMLGPNTEAFF; cdr3_nt: TGTGCCAGCGGGATGCTCGGACCCAACACTGAAGCTTTCTTT
v_call: TRBV5-8; j_call: TRBJ2-1; d_call: .; clone_size: .; cdr3_aa: CASSFSRSSYNEQFF; cdr3_nt: TGTGCCAGCAGCTTTTCGCGAAGCTCCTACAATGAGCAGTTCTTC
v_call: TRBV29-1; j_call: TRBJ1-4; d_call: TRBD1; clone_size: .; cdr3_aa: CSVRQGDEKLFF; cdr3_nt: TGCAGCGTCCGACAGGGGGACGAAAAACTGTTTTTT
v_call: TRBV7-8; j_call: TRBJ2-2; d_call: .; clone_size: .; cdr3_aa: CASSDQPPNTGELFF; cdr3_nt: TGTGCCAGCAGCGACCAGCCTCCGAACACCGGGGAGCTGTTTTTT
v_call: TRBV25-1; j_call: TRBJ2-1; d_call: .; clone_size: .; cdr3_aa: CASSKGYYNEQFF; cdr3_nt: TGTGCCAGCAGTAAGGGGTATTACAATGAGCAGTTCTTC
v_call: TRBV6-5; j_call: TRBJ2-5; d_call: TRBD2; clone_size: .; cdr3_aa: CASSYPRTRAGETQYF; cdr3_nt: TGTGCCAGCAGTTACCCCCGGACTAGGGCGGGAGAGACCCAGTACTTC
v_call: TRBV28; j_call: TRBJ2-3; d_call: .; clone_size: many; cdr3_aa: CASSRTSTDTQYF; cdr3_nt: TGCGCCAGCAGCCGCACTAGCACAGATACGCAGTATTTT
v_call: TRBV25-1; j_call: TRBJ1-1; d_call: .; clone_size: .; cdr3_aa: CASSEYGIQGTEAFF; cdr3_nt: TGTGCCAGCAGTGAATATGGTATCCAGGGAACTGAAGCTTTCTTT
v_call: TRBV4-1; j_call: TRBJ2-1; d_call: TRBD2; clone_size: few; cdr3_aa: CASSQDSTGTSGSLPYNEQFF; cdr3_nt: TGCGCCAGCAGCCAAGATAGCACCGGGACTAGCGGGAGTCTCCCCTACAATGAGCAGTTCTTC
v_call: TRBV20-1; j_call: TRBJ1-1; d_call: .; clone_size: .; cdr3_aa: CSAIGRVGTEAFF; cdr3_nt: TGCAGTGCTATAGGACGGGTTGGTACTGAAGCTTTCTTT
v_call: TRBV5-1; j_call: TRBJ1-2; d_call: TRBD1; clone_size: .; cdr3_aa: CASSFRQGIIDGYTF; cdr3_nt: TGCGCCAGCAGCTTCCGACAGGGTATTATCGATGGCTACACCTTC
v_call: TRBV10-3; j_call: TRBJ2-5; d_call: TRBD2; clone_size: few; cdr3_aa: CAISGQTSGSQETQYF; cdr3_nt: TGTGCCATCAGTGGTCAGACTAGCGGGAGCCAAGAGACCCAGTACTTC
v_call: TRBV24-1; j_call: TRBJ2-1; d_call: .; clone_size: .; cdr3_aa: CATSEPFGEKQFF; cdr3_nt: TGTGCCACCAGTGAACCTTTCGGGGAGAAGCAGTTCTTC
v_call: TRBV6-5; j_call: TRBJ1-1; d_call: .; clone_size: .; cdr3_aa: CASSRHLRDGTEAFF; cdr3_nt: TGTGCCAGCAGTCGACACCTCAGGGACGGCACTGAAGCTTTCTTT
v_call: TRBV12-3/TRBV12-4; j_call: TRBJ2-1; d_call: .; clone_size: few; cdr3_aa: CASTSPPGDEQFF; cdr3_nt: TGTGCCAGCACGTCCCCCCCCGGAGATGAGCAGTTCTTC
v_call: TRBV6-2/TRBV6-3; j_call: TRBJ2-1; d_call: .; clone_size: .; cdr3_aa: CASSQGLHNEQFF; cdr3_nt: TGTGCCAGCAGTCAGGGACTCCACAATGAGCAGTTCTTC
v_call: TRBV11-2; j_call: TRBJ2-1; d_call: TRBD2; clone_size: .; cdr3_aa: CASSLRRSGSGNEQFF; cdr3_nt: TGTGCCAGCAGCCTTAGACGGAGCGGGAGTGGGAATGAGCAGTTCTTC
v_call: TRBV2; j_call: TRBJ1-1; d_call: .; clone_size: .; cdr3_aa: CASRVGLGPGWTEAFF; cdr3_nt: TGTGCCAGCCGGGTCGGTTTGGGGCCAGGGTGGACTGAAGCTTTCTTT
v_call: TRBV10-3; j_call: TRBJ2-7; d_call: TRBD1; clone_size: .; cdr3_aa: CAISETGTGPYEQYF; cdr3_nt: TGTGCCATCAGTGAGACCGGGACAGGACCCTACGAGCAGTACTTC
v_call: TRBV6-1; j_call: TRBJ1-1; d_call: .; clone_size: .; cdr3_aa: CASSRGVATEAFF; cdr3_nt: TGTGCCAGCAGTAGGGGGGTAGCCACTGAAGCTTTCTTT
v_call: TRBV20-1; j_call: TRBJ2-7; d_call: TRBD2; clone_size: few; cdr3_aa: CSASSGTSGNYEQYF; cdr3_nt: TGCAGTGCTAGTTCGGGGACTAGCGGGAACTACGAGCAGTACTTC
v_call: TRBV23-1; j_call: TRBJ1-6; d_call: .; clone_size: few; cdr3_aa: CASSQSDPGNSPLHF; cdr3_nt: TGCGCCAGCAGTCAATCGGATCCAGGGAATTCACCCCTCCACTTT
v_call: TRBV6-1; j_call: TRBJ2-5; d_call: .; clone_size: .; cdr3_aa: CASNRNSQETQYF; cdr3_nt: TGTGCCAGCAACAGGAATTCTCAAGAGACCCAGTACTTC
v_call: TRBV29-1; j_call: TRBJ2-5; d_call: TRBD2; clone_size: many; cdr3_aa: CSVGGTSGSGTQYF; cdr3_nt: TGCAGCGTTGGAGGGACTAGCGGGAGTGGGACCCAGTACTTC